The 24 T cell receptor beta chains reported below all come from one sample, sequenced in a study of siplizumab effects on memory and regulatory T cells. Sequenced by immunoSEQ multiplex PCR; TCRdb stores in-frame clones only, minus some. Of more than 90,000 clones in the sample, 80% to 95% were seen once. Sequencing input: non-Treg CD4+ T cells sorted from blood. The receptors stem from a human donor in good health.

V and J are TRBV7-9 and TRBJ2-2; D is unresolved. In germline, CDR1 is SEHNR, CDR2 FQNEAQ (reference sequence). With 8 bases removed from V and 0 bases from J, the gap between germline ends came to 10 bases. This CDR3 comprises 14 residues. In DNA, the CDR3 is TGTGCCAGCGGTATAGTAGCGAACACCGGGGAGCTGTTTTTT. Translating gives CASGIVANTGELFF.

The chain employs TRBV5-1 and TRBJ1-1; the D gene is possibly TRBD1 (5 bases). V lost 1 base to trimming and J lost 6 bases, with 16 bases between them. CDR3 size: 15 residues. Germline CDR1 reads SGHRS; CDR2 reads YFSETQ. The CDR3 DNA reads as TGCGCCAGCAGCTTGTCAACCGGGACCTTATCTGAAGCTTTCTTT. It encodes CASSLSTGTLSEAFF.

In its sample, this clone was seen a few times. The CDR3 nucleotides read TGTGCCAGTAGTAAGGGCAGGGAAACCACAGATACGCAGTATTTT. Translation: CASSKGRETTDTQYF. V usage is TRBV19 and J usage is TRBJ2-3; TRBD1 is a possible D gene (5 bases). The CDR3 consists of 15 residues. Germline V gives CDR1 LNHDA, CDR2 SQIVND (reference sequence). V lost 4 bases, J lost 2 bases, and 13 bases lay in between.

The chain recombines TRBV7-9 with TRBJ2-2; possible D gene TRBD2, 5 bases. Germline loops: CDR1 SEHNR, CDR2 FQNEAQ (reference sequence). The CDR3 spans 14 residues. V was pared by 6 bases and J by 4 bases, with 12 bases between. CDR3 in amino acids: CASSLISATGELFF. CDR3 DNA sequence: TGTGCCAGCAGTTTAATTAGCGCCACCGGGGAGCTGTTTTTT.

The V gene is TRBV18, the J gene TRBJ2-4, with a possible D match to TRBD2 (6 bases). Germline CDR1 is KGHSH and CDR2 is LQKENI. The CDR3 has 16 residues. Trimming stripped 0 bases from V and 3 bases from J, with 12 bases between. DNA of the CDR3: TGTGCCAGCTCACCACCTTTGAGGGAGGTCAAAAACATTCAGTACTTC. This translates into CASSPPLREVKNIQYF.

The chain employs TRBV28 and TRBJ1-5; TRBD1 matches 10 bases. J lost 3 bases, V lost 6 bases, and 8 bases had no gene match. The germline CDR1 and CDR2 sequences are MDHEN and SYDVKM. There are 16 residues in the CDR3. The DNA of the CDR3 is TGTGCCAGCAGGTTACCGGGACAGGGGAACAATCAGCCCCAGCATTTT. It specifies CASRLPGQGNNQPQHF.

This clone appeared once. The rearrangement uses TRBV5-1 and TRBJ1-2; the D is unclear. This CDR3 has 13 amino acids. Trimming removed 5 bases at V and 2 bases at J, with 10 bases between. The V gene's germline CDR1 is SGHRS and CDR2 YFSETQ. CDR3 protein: CASRAGPNYGYTF. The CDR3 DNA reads TGCGCCAGCAGGGCCGGACCCAACTATGGCTACACCTTC. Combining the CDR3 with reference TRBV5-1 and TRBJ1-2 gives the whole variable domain KAGVTQTPRYLIKTRGQQVTLSCSPISGHRSVSWYQQTPGQGLQFLFEYFSETQRNKGNFPGRFSGRQFSNSRSEMNVSTLELGDSALYLCASRAGPNYGYTFGSGTRLTVV.

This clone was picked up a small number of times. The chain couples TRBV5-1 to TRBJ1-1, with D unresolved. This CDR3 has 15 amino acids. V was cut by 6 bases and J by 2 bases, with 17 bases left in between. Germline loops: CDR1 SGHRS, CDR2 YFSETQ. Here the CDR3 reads CASTWSVAQNTEAFF. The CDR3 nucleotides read TGCGCCAGCACCTGGTCCGTGGCCCAAAACACTGAAGCTTTCTTT.

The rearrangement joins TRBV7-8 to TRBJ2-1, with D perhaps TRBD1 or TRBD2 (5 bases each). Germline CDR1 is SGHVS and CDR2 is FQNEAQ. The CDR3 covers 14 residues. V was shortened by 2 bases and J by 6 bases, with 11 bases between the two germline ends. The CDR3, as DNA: TGTGCCAGCAGCTTAAACCGGGGCCTCAATGAGCAGTTCTTC. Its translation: CASSLNRGLNEQFF.

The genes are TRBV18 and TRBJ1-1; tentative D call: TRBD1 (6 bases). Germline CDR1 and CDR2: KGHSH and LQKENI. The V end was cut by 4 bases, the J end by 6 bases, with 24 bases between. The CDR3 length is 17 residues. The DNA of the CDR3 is TGTGCCAGCTCACACCCGTGGGGGGGGGCGATACTCCCTGAAGCTTTCTTT. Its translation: CASSHPWGGAILPEAFF.

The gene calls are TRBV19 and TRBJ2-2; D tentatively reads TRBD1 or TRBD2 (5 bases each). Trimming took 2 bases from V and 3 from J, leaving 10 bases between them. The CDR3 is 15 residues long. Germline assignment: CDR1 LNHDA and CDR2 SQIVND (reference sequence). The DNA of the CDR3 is TGTGCCAGTAGTATAAGGGACGGAGACACCGGGGAGCTGTTTTTT. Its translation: CASSIRDGDTGELFF.

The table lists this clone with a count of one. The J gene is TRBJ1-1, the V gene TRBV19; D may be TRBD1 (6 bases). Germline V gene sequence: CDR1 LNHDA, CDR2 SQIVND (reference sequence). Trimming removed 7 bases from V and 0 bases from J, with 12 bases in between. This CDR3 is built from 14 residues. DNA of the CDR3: TGTGCCAGTACTCCCAGGGGATTGAACACTGAAGCTTTCTTT. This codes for CASTPRGLNTEAFF.

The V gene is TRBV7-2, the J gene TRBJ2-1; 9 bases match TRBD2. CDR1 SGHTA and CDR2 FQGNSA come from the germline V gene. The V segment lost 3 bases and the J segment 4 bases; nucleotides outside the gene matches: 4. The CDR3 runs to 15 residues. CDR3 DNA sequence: TGTGCCAGCAGCTTTAGCGGGAGCGGTTACAATGAGCAGTTCTTC. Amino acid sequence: CASSFSGSGYNEQFF.

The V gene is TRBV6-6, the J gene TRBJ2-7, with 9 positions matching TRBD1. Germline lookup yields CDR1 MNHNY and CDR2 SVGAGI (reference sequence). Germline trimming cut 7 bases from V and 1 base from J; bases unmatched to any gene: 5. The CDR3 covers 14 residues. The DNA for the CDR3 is TGTGCCAGCACCACGGGGACAGGGTCCTACGAGCAGTACTTC. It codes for CASTTGTGSYEQYF.

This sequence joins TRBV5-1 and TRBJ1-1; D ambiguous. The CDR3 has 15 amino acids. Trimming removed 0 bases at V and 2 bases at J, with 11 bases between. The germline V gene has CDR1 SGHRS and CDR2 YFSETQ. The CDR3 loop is CASSLAYGINTEAFF. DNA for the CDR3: TGCGCCAGCAGCTTGGCCTACGGTATTAACACTGAAGCTTTCTTT.

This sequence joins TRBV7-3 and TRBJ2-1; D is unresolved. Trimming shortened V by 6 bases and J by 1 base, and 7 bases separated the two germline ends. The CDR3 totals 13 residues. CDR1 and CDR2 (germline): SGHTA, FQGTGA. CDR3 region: CASSKGSYNEQFF. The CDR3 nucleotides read TGTGCCAGCAGTAAGGGTTCCTACAATGAGCAGTTCTTC.

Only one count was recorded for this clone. In DNA, the CDR3 is TGTGCCAGCACCCAAGGGCAGAAAGAGTACTTC. This translates into CASTQGQKEYF. J is TRBJ2-5 and V is TRBV2; D uncertain. The CDR3 loop spans 11 amino acids. V lost 7 bases and J lost 12, with 15 bases in between. Per germline, CDR1 SNHLY and CDR2 FYNNEI.

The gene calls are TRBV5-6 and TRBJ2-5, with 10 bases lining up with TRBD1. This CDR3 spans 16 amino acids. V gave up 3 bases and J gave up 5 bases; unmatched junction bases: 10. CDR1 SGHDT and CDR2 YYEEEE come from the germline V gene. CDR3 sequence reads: CASSSTGGEFGETQYF. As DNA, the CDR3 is TGTGCCAGCAGCTCGACAGGGGGCGAATTCGGGGAGACCCAGTACTTC.

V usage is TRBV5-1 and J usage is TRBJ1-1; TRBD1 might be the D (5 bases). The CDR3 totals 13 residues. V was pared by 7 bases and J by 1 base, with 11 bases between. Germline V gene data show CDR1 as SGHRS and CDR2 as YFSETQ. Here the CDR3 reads CASRSGGNTEAFF. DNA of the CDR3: TGCGCCAGCCGGTCTGGGGGGAACACTGAAGCTTTCTTT. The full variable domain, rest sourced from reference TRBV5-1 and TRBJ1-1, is KAGVTQTPRYLIKTRGQQVTLSCSPISGHRSVSWYQQTPGQGLQFLFEYFSETQRNKGNFPGRFSGRQFSNSRSEMNVSTLELGDSALYLCASRSGGNTEAFFGQGTRLTVV.

This CDR3 reads CASRARREQFF. For the CDR3, the DNA is TGTGCCAGCAGGGCGCGGAGGGAGCAGTTCTTC. The J gene is TRBJ2-1, the V gene TRBV6-4, with D possibly being TRBD2 (5 bases). Deletions cut 6 bases from V and 10 bases from J, with 10 bases between. Germline assignment: CDR1 MRHNA and CDR2 SNTAGT. There are 11 residues in the CDR3.

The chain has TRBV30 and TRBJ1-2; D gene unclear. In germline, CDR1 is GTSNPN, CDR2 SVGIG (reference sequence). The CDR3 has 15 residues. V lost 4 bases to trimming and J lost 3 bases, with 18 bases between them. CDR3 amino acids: CAWNLDYSVHYGYTF. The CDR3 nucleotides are TGTGCCTGGAATCTTGATTACTCGGTTCACTATGGCTACACCTTC.

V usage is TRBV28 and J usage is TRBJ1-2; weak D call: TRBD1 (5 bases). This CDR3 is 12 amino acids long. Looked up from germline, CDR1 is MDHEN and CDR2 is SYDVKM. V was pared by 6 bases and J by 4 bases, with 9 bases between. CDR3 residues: CASRLGAYGYTF. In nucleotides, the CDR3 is TGTGCCAGCAGACTAGGGGCCTATGGCTACACCTTC.

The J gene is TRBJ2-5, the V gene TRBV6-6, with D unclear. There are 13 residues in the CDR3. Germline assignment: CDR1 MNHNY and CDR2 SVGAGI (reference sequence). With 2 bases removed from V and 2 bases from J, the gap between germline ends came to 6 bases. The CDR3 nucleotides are TGTGCCAGCAGTTACAGGGCGCAAGAGACCCAGTACTTC. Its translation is CASSYRAQETQYF.

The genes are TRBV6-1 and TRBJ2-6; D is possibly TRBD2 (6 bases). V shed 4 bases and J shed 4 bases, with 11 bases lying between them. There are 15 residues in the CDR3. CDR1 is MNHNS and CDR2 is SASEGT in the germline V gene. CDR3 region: CASSGGTDGANVLTF. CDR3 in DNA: TGTGCCAGCAGTGGCGGGACGGACGGGGCCAACGTCCTGACTTTC.